Within the sample, the clone carrying this TCR beta chain is medium-sized. Its antigen is not known. Points from the study as a whole: Tumor memory CD4+ T cell TCR gene usage clustered with blood and lymph node memory CD4+ cells and lymph node naive CD4+ cells.

Trimming pared 6 bases from V and 9 bases from J, leaving 12 bases between. The CDR3 spans 12 residues. CDR1 and CDR2 (germline): MNHEY, SVGAGI. TCRdb processed the 5' RACE reads anew with MiXCR; each CDR3 protein has one entry. Among fewer than 15,000 distinct CDR3 sequences listed, about 25% were seen once. The sample was naive CD4+ T cells sorted from blood. Subset reported: naive CD4+ T cells, CD4+CD45RA+CD25-. The chain has TRBV6-5 and TRBJ2-1; a possible D gene is TRBD2 (6 bases). This sequence originates from a female donor with breast cancer. CDR3 DNA: TGTGCCAGCAGGAGACTAGTAGGTGAGCAGTTCTTC. It translates to CASRRLVGEQFF.